The 32 T cell receptor beta chains listed next were all sequenced from one sample in a study of cytomegalovirus exposure and HLA in healthy donors. PCR used 60 Vbeta primers and 13 Jbeta primers. Sequencing used immunoSEQ multiplex PCR; TCRdb keeps in-frame clones, though not all of them. The data hold around 200,000 clones, with less than 80% observed a single time. The sample comprised PBMCs. The receptors were gathered from a woman in her thirties in good health and CMV-seropositive.

This chain connects TRBV21-1 to TRBJ1-2. TRBV21-1 is described as a pseudogene. The CDR3 consists of 8 residues. The CDR3 reads CARYGYTF. The CDR3 DNA is TGTGCCCGTTATGGCTACACCTTC.

The J gene is TRBJ2-2, the V gene TRBV5-4, with 8 bases identical to TRBD2. The CDR3 runs 16 residues. Germline V gene lookup returns CDR1 SGHNT and CDR2 YYREEE (reference sequence). V dropped 3 bases and J dropped 3; count of bases not matched to a gene: 7. CDR3 sequence reads: CASSYSSGGYTGELFF. As DNA, the CDR3 is TGTGCCAGCAGCTATTCCAGCGGGGGATACACCGGGGAGCTGTTTTTT. The full variable domain, its missing parts supplied by reference TRBV5-4 and TRBJ2-2, is ETGVTQSPTHLIKTRGQQVTLRCSSQSGHNTVSWYQQALGQGPQFIFQYYREEENGRGNFPPRFSGLQFPNYSSELNVNALELDDSALYLCASSYSSGGYTGELFFGEGSRLTVL.

The chain uses TRBV18 and TRBJ1-6, with D possibly TRBD1 on 5 matching bases. Trimming left V 4 bases short and J 9 bases short, with 19 bases between. This CDR3 contains 16 residues. CDR1 and CDR2 from the germline V gene are KGHSH and LQKENI. CDR3 in amino acids: CASSRYSTPQGSPLHF. CDR3 in DNA: TGTGCCAGCTCACGTTATTCCACACCCCAGGGTTCACCCCTCCACTTT.

The chain is built from TRBV7-9 and TRBJ2-5; TRBD1 matches at 8 bases. The germline V gene encodes CDR1 SEHNR and CDR2 FQNEAQ (reference sequence). This CDR3 spans 14 amino acids. J lost 5 bases, V lost 5 bases, and 7 bases had no gene match. The CDR3 bases are TGTGCCAGCAGCCGAGGACAGGGAAAGGAGACCCAGTACTTC. Translation: CASSRGQGKETQYF.

J is TRBJ1-3 and V is TRBV6-6; no clear D gene. The CDR3 spans 15 residues. Germline values: CDR1 MNHNY, CDR2 SVGAGI (reference sequence). Trimming removed 0 bases from V and 0 bases from J, with 6 bases in between. The chain's CDR3 is CASSYSSASGNTIYF. The CDR3 DNA reads TGTGCCAGCAGTTACTCGAGTGCCTCTGGAAACACCATATATTTT.

CDR3: CASRTPGQGPYEQYF. In nucleotides, the CDR3 is TGTGCCAGCAGAACGCCGGGACAGGGACCCTACGAGCAGTACTTC. The chain uses TRBV27 and TRBJ2-7, with 9 bases identical to TRBD1. There are 15 residues in the CDR3. V dropped 6 bases and J dropped 2; count of bases not matched to a gene: 8. Per germline, CDR1 MNHEY and CDR2 SMNVEV (reference sequence).

J is TRBJ2-5 and V is TRBV11-2; D possibly corresponds to TRBD1 (6 bases). V was pared by 5 bases and J by 5 bases, with 15 bases between. Germline V gives CDR1 SGHAT, CDR2 FQNNGV. This CDR3 spans 14 amino acids. The CDR3 reads CASSPPGTRETQYF. In DNA form, the CDR3 reads TGTGCCAGCAGCCCCCCGGGGACACGGGAGACCCAGTACTTC.

J is TRBJ2-1 and V is TRBV27; no firm D call. The germline gives CDR1 MNHEY, CDR2 SMNVEV (reference sequence). The CDR3 covers 14 residues. V shed 2 bases and J shed 9 bases, with 14 bases lying between them. The CDR3, as DNA: TGTGCCAGCAGTTTAGGGTTAGCCAGAACTGAGCAGTTCTTC. It yields the protein CASSLGLARTEQFF.

This chain uses TRBV12-5 with TRBJ1-5, with TRBD1 as a possible D gene (5 bases). CDR3 length: 15 residues. The V end was cut by 3 bases, the J end by 5 bases, with 14 bases between. CDR1 and CDR2 from the germline V gene are LGHNT and FRNRAP. The CDR3 DNA sequence: TGTGCTAGTGGTTTCAGCGGGACTCGGGATCAGCCCCAGCATTTT. Amino acid sequence: CASGFSGTRDQPQHF.

The rearrangement uses TRBV4-1 and TRBJ1-4; 7 nucleotides line up with TRBD1. V lost 0 bases, J lost 7 bases, and 14 bases stayed unmatched. Germline values: CDR1 MGHRA, CDR2 YSYEKL. The CDR3 length is 18 residues. CDR3 loop: CASSQEVARSGTVEKLFF. CDR3 nucleotides: TGCGCCAGCAGCCAAGAGGTGGCTCGGTCCGGGACAGTTGAAAAACTGTTTTTT.

The chain recombines TRBV30 with TRBJ2-3; 7 positions match TRBD1. Germline V lookup: CDR1 GTSNPN, CDR2 SVGIG (reference sequence). V shed 3 bases and J 3 bases; nucleotides not matched to a gene: 9. This CDR3 is 15 amino acids long. The DNA for the CDR3 is TGTGCCTGGAGAAAGACAGGGTACCGGACAGATACGCAGTATTTT. Translated: CAWRKTGYRTDTQYF.

The J gene is TRBJ2-2, the V gene TRBV11-3, with 7 bases aligning to TRBD1. This CDR3 contains 14 residues. CDR1 and CDR2 from the germline V gene are SGHNT and YENEEA. J was trimmed by 5 bases and V by 1 base; bases with no gene match: 1. The CDR3 is CASSLGTGTGELFF. The DNA of the CDR3 is TGTGCCAGCAGCTTAGGGACAGGAACCGGGGAGCTGTTTTTT.

This chain uses TRBV30 with TRBJ2-1, with no clear D. Trimming removed 2 bases at V and 5 bases at J, with 10 bases between. The CDR3 is 13 amino acids. Germline CDR1 and CDR2: GTSNPN and SVGIG (reference sequence). The CDR3 region is CAWSPRSDNEQFF. CDR3 DNA: TGTGCCTGGAGTCCTAGGTCGGACAATGAGCAGTTCTTC.

This clone was seen just once. The rearrangement joins TRBV2 to TRBJ1-5; 9 nucleotides align to TRBD1. This CDR3 has 15 amino acids. Germline values: CDR1 SNHLY, CDR2 FYNNEI. V was pared by 3 bases and J by 4 bases, with 4 bases of the junction left unmatched. The CDR3 reads CASSEGQGNNQPQHF. The CDR3 DNA reads as TGTGCCAGCAGTGAGGGACAGGGAAATAATCAGCCCCAGCATTTT. The variable domain in full, with the rest retrieved from reference TRBV2 and TRBJ1-5, is EPEVTQTPSHQVTQMGQEVILRCVPISNHLYFYWYRQILGQKVEFLVSFYNNEISEKSEIFDDQFSVERPDGSNFTLKIRSTKLEDSAMYFCASSEGQGNNQPQHFGDGTRLSIL.

The table lists this clone with a few counts. The chain joins TRBV19 to TRBJ2-7; 10 nucleotides align to TRBD1. Germline values: CDR1 LNHDA, CDR2 SQIVND (reference sequence). The CDR3 length is 13 residues. With V trimmed by 9 bases and J by 5 bases, 7 bases remained unmatched. In DNA form, the CDR3 reads TGTGCCAGCGCCGGACAGGGGGTAGACGAGCAGTACTTC. Its protein product is CASAGQGVDEQYF.

The rearrangement uses TRBV27 and TRBJ2-7; 13 nucleotides agree with TRBD2. The germline V gene encodes CDR1 MNHEY and CDR2 SMNVEV (reference sequence). The CDR3 totals 16 residues. V shed 5 bases and J 6 bases; nucleotides not matched to a gene: 10. CDR3 in DNA: TGTGCCAGCAGTAACACACTAGCGGGGGGGCCTGGCGAGCAGTACTTC. It translates to CASSNTLAGGPGEQYF.

This clone was seen a handful of times. This chain joins TRBV28 and TRBJ1-2; 7 positions match TRBD1. The V gene end was trimmed by 2 bases and the J gene end by 6 bases; junction bases not matched to a gene: 9. From germline, CDR1 is MDHEN and CDR2 SYDVKM. There are 15 residues in the CDR3. CDR3: CASSLAGQPGHGYTF. CDR3 coding DNA: TGTGCCAGCAGTTTAGCGGGACAGCCGGGTCATGGCTACACCTTC.

This clone was seen only a few times. The rearrangement uses TRBV5-1 and TRBJ1-4, with TRBD1 matching over 9 bases. The CDR3 covers 14 residues. V dropped 4 bases and J dropped 5; count of bases not matched to a gene: 3. From germline, CDR1 is SGHRS and CDR2 YFSETQ. The CDR3 loop is CASSIDRGNEKLFF. The CDR3 DNA reads as TGCGCCAGCAGCATTGACAGGGGGAATGAAAAACTGTTTTTT.

This clone was seen a handful of times. The CDR3 loop is CASSDTRRNTEAFF. CDR3 bases: TGTGCCAGCAGTGATACACGGAGGAACACTGAAGCTTTCTTT. The V gene is TRBV25-1, the J gene TRBJ1-1; D unclear. Germline loops: CDR1 MGHDK, CDR2 SYGVNS. V lost 3 bases to trimming and J lost 1 base, with 9 bases between them. The CDR3 extends over 14 amino acids.

V gene TRBV18 combines with J gene TRBJ1-5; possibly TRBD1 for D (5 bases). The CDR3 totals 15 residues. Trimming cost V 3 bases and J 0 bases, with 9 bases left between them. Germline CDR1 and CDR2: KGHSH and LQKENI. CDR3 residues: CASSPRTNSNQPQHF. For the CDR3, the DNA is TGTGCCAGCTCACCCCGGACAAATAGCAATCAGCCCCAGCATTTT.

V usage is TRBV6-1 and J usage is TRBJ1-1; D might be TRBD1 (6 bases). V lost 2 bases and J lost 4, with 11 bases in between. CDR3 length: 14 residues. In germline, CDR1 is MNHNS, CDR2 SASEGT. As DNA, the CDR3 is TGTGCCAGCAGTGAACTCAGGGGAAGCACTGAAGCTTTCTTT. Translated, it gives CASSELRGSTEAFF.

This clone was recorded a few times. The chain employs TRBV6-4 and TRBJ1-5; TRBD1 might be the D (6 bases). CDR3 size: 15 residues. Trimming left V 3 bases short and J 2 bases short, with 11 bases between. CDR1 is MRHNA and CDR2 is SNTAGT in the germline V gene. The CDR3 nucleotides are TGTGCCAGCAGTGAAGGGGCAGGGGGCAATCAGCCCCAGCATTTT. It specifies CASSEGAGGNQPQHF.

CDR3 region: CASSYPKETQYF. As DNA, the CDR3 is TGTGCCAGCAGTTACCCCAAAGAGACCCAGTACTTC. The V gene is TRBV6-6, the J gene TRBJ2-5; no firm D call. With 2 bases removed from V and 3 bases from J, the gap between germline ends came to 4 bases. The length of the CDR3 is 12 residues. Germline-derived CDR1 and CDR2 are MNHNY and SVGAGI (reference sequence).

The chain has TRBV5-5 and TRBJ2-7, with 7 nucleotides matching TRBD1. The CDR3 sequence is 14 residues long. Germline V lookup: CDR1 SGHKS, CDR2 YYEKEE (reference sequence). J lost 4 bases, V lost 0 bases, and 4 bases had no gene match. DNA of the CDR3: TGTGCCAGCAGCTTGGCAGGGGGACCGTACGAGCAGTACTTC. Protein: CASSLAGGPYEQYF.

This chain links TRBV6-1 with TRBJ2-5; weak D call: TRBD1 (6 bases). This CDR3 has 14 residues. In germline, CDR1 is MNHNS, CDR2 SASEGT. With 5 bases removed from V and 5 bases from J, the gap between germline ends came to 15 bases. CDR3 sequence reads: CASSTRTGWETQYF. CDR3 bases: TGTGCCAGCAGTACCCGAACAGGGTGGGAGACCCAGTACTTC.

This clone was found a few times. The chain employs TRBV29-1 and TRBJ2-3, with 8 bases matching TRBD2. CDR1 is SQVTM, CDR2 ANQGSEA, per germline. The trim removed 6 bases at V and 2 bases at J, leaving 13 bases unmatched. The CDR3 has 16 amino acids. The CDR3 sequence: CSVERGAGGITDTQYF. The CDR3 coding sequence is TGCAGCGTGGAAAGGGGGGCGGGAGGCATCACAGATACGCAGTATTTT.

The genes are TRBV2 and TRBJ1-2; the D is unclear. The CDR3 contains 13 residues. With 9 bases removed from V and 4 bases from J, the gap between germline ends came to 15 bases. Germline V CDR1 and CDR2: SNHLY, FYNNEI. The CDR3 DNA reads TGTGCCAGACCCTCTGAGGGCGGCTATGGCTACACCTTC. Protein product: CARPSEGGYGYTF.

This chain joins TRBV7-9 and TRBJ1-3; 8 bases agree with TRBD1. The V segment lost 5 bases and the J segment 0 bases; nucleotides outside the gene matches: 6. Germline V gene data show CDR1 as SEHNR and CDR2 as FQNEAQ (reference sequence). The CDR3 has 16 residues. The CDR3 region has the DNA TGTGCCAGCAGCCCCGGGACAGGTGGCTCTGGAAACACCATATATTTT. Residues: CASSPGTGGSGNTIYF.

The chain combines TRBV29-1 with TRBJ1-2; 8 bases fit TRBD1. The CDR3 extends over 14 amino acids. Trimming cost V 6 bases and J 4 bases; bases outside gene matches: 10. Germline lookup yields CDR1 SQVTM and CDR2 ANQGSEA. CDR3: CSVAPRTGPYGYTF. In DNA, the CDR3 is TGCAGCGTAGCCCCCCGGACAGGGCCCTATGGCTACACCTTC.

On this clone itself: The DNA is left out, because the CDR3 cannot be placed on it with certainty; the CDR3 is given as TCRdb lists it. This chain uses TRBV21-1 with TRBJ2-7; the DNA was not compared with TRBD1, the D call given in the table. TRBV21-1 is designated a pseudogene. The CDR3 length is 16 residues, termini included. The CDR3 spells CASSKVGPGAGWEQYF.

The V gene is TRBV7-9, the J gene TRBJ2-5, with TRBD2 identical over 9 bases. After removal of 4 bases from V and 5 bases from J, the junction contained 5 bases not matched to a gene. The CDR3 runs to 14 residues. The germline gives CDR1 SEHNR, CDR2 FQNEAQ (reference sequence). DNA of the CDR3: TGTGCCAGCAGCTCAGGACTAGCGTGGGAGACCCAGTACTTC. This encodes CASSSGLAWETQYF.

The V gene is TRBV29-1, the J gene TRBJ2-7; 11 nucleotides agree with TRBD1. The V segment lost 6 bases and the J segment 0 bases; nucleotides outside the gene matches: 4. The CDR3 sequence is 14 residues long. CDR1 SQVTM and CDR2 ANQGSEA come from the germline V gene. The CDR3 region is CSVVGQGGSYEQYF. The CDR3 DNA reads TGCAGCGTGGTGGGACAGGGGGGCTCCTACGAGCAGTACTTC.